A single sample gave rise to the 27 T cell receptor beta chains below, sequenced in a study of identical twins. TCRdb fed the 5' RACE reads into MiXCR, producing one record per CDR3 protein. The repertoire includes roughly 690,000 distinct CDR3 sequences, less than 7% of them detected once, and 1.5% to 2% sits in the top ten. The sequenced sample consisted of naive T cells sorted from blood. The origin of the receptors is a man aged 18 to 29 in good health.

About this clonotype itself: This could be a read error, since a much larger clone is one nucleotide away. The chain carries TRBV28 and TRBJ1-2; no clear D. V was trimmed by 6 bases and J by 1 base, leaving 9 bases between them. This CDR3 has 13 residues. Germline CDR1 reads MDHEN; CDR2 reads SYDVKM. CDR3 in DNA: TGTGCCAGCAGGGGGTCGTTTAACTATGGCTACACCTTC. It translates to CASRGSFNYGYTF.

This clonotype was seen repeatedly, ten times or more. CDR3 in amino acids: CAINGDSIYEQYV. Here the CDR3 DNA reads TGTGCCATCAACGGGGACAGTATCTACGAGCAGTACGTC. The chain employs TRBV10-3 and TRBJ2-7, with 7 bases matching TRBD1. Per germline, CDR1 ENHRY and CDR2 SYGVKD. This CDR3 is built from 13 residues. The J segment lost 3 bases and the V segment lost 7 bases, leaving 6 bases of the junction unmatched.

The V call is TRBV12-3 or TRBV12-4, the J call TRBJ2-7; D remains unclear. With 3 bases removed from V and 2 bases from J, the gap between germline ends came to 8 bases. The CDR3 runs 13 residues. The CDR3 loop reads CASSFHLTYEQYF. Here the CDR3 DNA reads TGTGCCAGCAGTTTTCATCTGACCTACGAGCAGTACTTC.

This clonotype was detected a few times. The rearrangement uses TRBV18 and TRBJ2-1; TRBD1 agrees at 8 bases. Germline CDR1 and CDR2: KGHSH and LQKENI. V lost 1 base, J lost 2 bases, and 4 bases stayed unmatched. The CDR3 is 16 residues long. CDR3 in DNA: TGTGCCAGCTCACCACAGACAGGGGTAACCTACAATGAGCAGTTCTTC. Its protein product is CASSPQTGVTYNEQFF.

The J gene is TRBJ2-5, the V gene TRBV25-1; 8 positions agree with TRBD1. Germline assignment: CDR1 MGHDK and CDR2 SYGVNS. Germline trimming cut 3 bases from V and 4 bases from J; bases unmatched to any gene: 4. CDR3 length equals 14 residues. The CDR3 reads CASSDWTGRETQYF. The CDR3 region has the DNA TGTGCCAGCAGTGACTGGACAGGGCGAGAGACCCAGTACTTC.

This clonotype showed up many times. The chain links TRBV20-1 to TRBJ1-2; D may be TRBD1 (5 bases). This CDR3 has 13 amino acids. Looked up from germline, CDR1 is DFQATT and CDR2 is SNEGSKA (reference sequence). V dropped 6 bases and J dropped 2 bases, with 13 bases sitting between them. The CDR3: CSANTGRNYGYTF. The CDR3 bases are TGCAGTGCAAACACGGGACGGAACTATGGCTACACCTTC.

This clonotype was detected many times. This chain uses TRBV5-1 with TRBJ2-7, with D hard to call. The CDR3 has 12 amino acids. Germline-derived CDR1 and CDR2 are SGHRS and YFSETQ. The V gene lost 9 bases and the J gene lost 4 bases, with 14 bases spanning the gap. Here the CDR3 reads CAITLPSYEQYV. DNA for the CDR3: TGCGCCATTACGCTCCCTTCTTACGAGCAGTACGTC.

This clonotype was detected many times. V is TRBV7-2 and J is TRBJ2-1; TRBD1 agrees at 8 bases. Germline-derived CDR1 and CDR2 are SGHTA and FQGNSA. J gave up 8 bases and V 4 bases, and 10 bases lay outside the gene matches. The CDR3 has 15 residues. DNA of the CDR3: TGTGCCAGCAGCTATCCGGGACAGGCATCCGATGAGCAGTTCTTC. Translated: CASSYPGQASDEQFF.

V and J are TRBV28 and TRBJ2-5; D is unresolved. CDR1 is MDHEN and CDR2 is SYDVKM in the germline V gene. The V end was cut by 3 bases, the J end by 5 bases, with 10 bases between. The CDR3 is made up of 13 amino acids. CDR3 DNA: TGTGCCAGCAGTTTGGTGGTTGTCGAGACCCAGTACTTC. Amino acids: CASSLVVVETQYF.

Ten or more counts support this clonotype. The chain is built from TRBV20-1 and TRBJ2-1; D is ambiguous. This CDR3 is 13 amino acids long. Germline CDR1 and CDR2: DFQATT and SNEGSKA (reference sequence). Trimming stripped 6 bases from V and 6 bases from J, with 15 bases between. The CDR3 spells CSALTSVGNEQFF. The DNA for the CDR3 is TGCAGTGCCCTTACTTCGGTGGGCAATGAGCAGTTCTTC.

This clonotype has ten or more counts. The rearrangement links TRBV29-1 to TRBJ2-7; D assignment may be TRBD1 or TRBD2 (6 bases each). V was trimmed by 8 bases and J by 6 bases, leaving 17 bases between them. CDR1 and CDR2 (germline): SQVTM, ANQGSEA. This CDR3 region has 12 residues. The CDR3 sequence is CSSRGLDGEQYV. Here the CDR3 DNA reads TGCAGCTCCCGGGGGCTAGATGGCGAGCAGTACGTC.

In its sample, this clonotype was seen many times. The chain uses TRBV3-1 and TRBJ2-1; D gene unclear. The CDR3 contains 12 residues. Germline V gene data show CDR1 as LGHDT and CDR2 as YNNKEL (reference sequence). V lost 1 base to trimming and J lost 15 bases, with 13 bases between them. The CDR3 DNA sequence: TGTGCCAGCAGCCAAGCTTTATCGCGGCCGTTCTTC. It specifies CASSQALSRPFF.

This clonotype was seen more than once but under ten times. The chain links TRBV29-1 to TRBJ2-1; weak D call: TRBD2 (5 bases). The CDR3 is 12 amino acids. Germline V gives CDR1 SQVTM, CDR2 ANQGSEA. V was pared by 5 bases and J by 3 bases, with 8 bases between. CDR3 sequence reads: CSVLGSYNEQFF. The CDR3 DNA sequence: TGCAGCGTTTTAGGGAGCTACAATGAGCAGTTCTTC.

Many counts were recorded for this clonotype. The gene calls are TRBV9 and TRBJ1-3; D possibly corresponds to TRBD1 (5 bases). Germline-derived CDR1 and CDR2 are SGDLS and YYNGEE. CDR3 length equals 16 residues. Trimming stripped 0 bases from V and 0 bases from J, with 10 bases between. The chain's CDR3 is CASSVEGSFSGNTIYF. For the CDR3, the DNA is TGTGCCAGCAGCGTAGAGGGGTCCTTCTCTGGAAACACCATATATTTT.

Ten or more counts support this clonotype. The chain couples TRBV12-3 or TRBV12-4 to TRBJ2-1, with no clear D. Trimming took 5 bases from V and 5 from J, leaving 10 bases between them. The CDR3 runs 13 residues. The CDR3 reads CASSPLMDNEQFF. The CDR3, as DNA: TGTGCCAGCAGTCCCTTAATGGACAATGAGCAGTTCTTC.

The rearrangement joins TRBV28 to TRBJ2-7, with 8 bases aligning to TRBD2. In germline, CDR1 is MDHEN, CDR2 SYDVKM. The CDR3 extends over 14 amino acids. The V gene end was trimmed by 7 bases and the J gene end by 8 bases; junction bases not matched to a gene: 13. The CDR3 DNA is TGTGCCAGCACCGAACCCGGGACTAGGAGGCAGCAGTACTTC. Residues: CASTEPGTRRQQYF.

The chain couples TRBV7-2 to TRBJ2-5; 10 bases fit TRBD2. There are 15 residues in the CDR3. Looked up from germline, CDR1 is SGHTA and CDR2 is FQGNSA. V dropped 4 bases and J dropped 4; count of bases not matched to a gene: 6. This chain's CDR3 is CASSSPPSGGETQYF. The DNA for the CDR3 is TGTGCCAGCAGCTCTCCCCCTAGCGGGGGAGAGACCCAGTACTTC.

A few counts support this clonotype. V gene TRBV29-1 combines with J gene TRBJ1-3, with D possibly matching TRBD1 (5 bases). The CDR3 extends over 13 amino acids. Germline V CDR1 and CDR2: SQVTM, ANQGSEA. Trimming removed 3 bases at V and 2 bases at J, with 8 bases between. For the CDR3, the DNA is TGCAGCGTTGACCGGGGACCTGGAAACACCATATATTTT. Protein product: CSVDRGPGNTIYF.

This clonotype was detected a few times. The gene calls are TRBV18 and TRBJ2-2; TRBD2 agrees at 9 bases. The V gene end was trimmed by 4 bases and the J gene end by 2 bases; junction bases not matched to a gene: 5. Germline V gene sequence: CDR1 KGHSH, CDR2 LQKENI. The CDR3 contains 16 residues. The DNA for the CDR3 is TGTGCCAGCTCACGGGGAGCGGGAGGAAACACCGGGGAGCTGTTTTTT. This translates into CASSRGAGGNTGELFF.

This clonotype was observed at least ten times. This chain links TRBV18 with TRBJ1-3, with 7 positions matching TRBD1. The germline V gene has CDR1 KGHSH and CDR2 LQKENI. This CDR3 contains 18 residues. The ends lost 0 bases at V and 6 bases at J; junction bases unmatched: 14. The CDR3 nucleotides read TGTGCCAGCTCACCACCGACTTCCTTATCCGGGACAGTAAACACCATATATTTT. Translated: CASSPPTSLSGTVNTIYF. Based on the CDR3 plus reference TRBV18 and TRBJ1-3, the full variable domain is NAGVMQNPRHLVRRRGQEARLRCSPMKGHSHVYWYRQLPEEGLKFMVYLQKENIIDESGMPKERFSAEFPKEGPSILRIQQVVRGDSAAYFCASSPPTSLSGTVNTIYFGEGSWLTVV.

The DNA of the CDR3 is TGCGCCAGCAGCTTGGCCACCGGGACTAGCACAGATACGCAGTATTTT. Its protein is CASSLATGTSTDTQYF. The chain uses TRBV5-1 and TRBJ2-3; perhaps TRBD2 as D (6 bases). V was trimmed by 0 bases and J by 0 bases, leaving 11 bases between them. Germline assignment: CDR1 SGHRS and CDR2 YFSETQ. CDR3 size: 16 residues.

This clonotype has at least ten counts. The chain is built from TRBV7-8 and TRBJ2-5; the D is unclear. Per the germline V gene, CDR1 is SGHVS and CDR2 is FQNEAQ. Trimming removed 5 bases from V and 3 bases from J, with 16 bases in between. CDR3 length: 15 amino acids. Written as DNA, the CDR3 is TGTGCCAGCAGCGATCGCCGGGTCCTTGAAGAGACCCAGTACTTC. As protein: CASSDRRVLEETQYF.

J is TRBJ2-1 and V is TRBV7-9; maybe TRBD2 (5 bases). The germline gives CDR1 SEHNR, CDR2 FQNEAQ (reference sequence). V gave up 0 bases and J gave up 2 bases, with 5 bases separating them. CDR3 length equals 14 residues. Here the CDR3 reads CASSLARAYNEQFF. CDR3 in DNA: TGTGCCAGCAGCTTAGCGCGGGCCTACAATGAGCAGTTCTTC.

This clonotype occurred many times. The rearrangement joins TRBV12-3 or TRBV12-4 to TRBJ2-1; the D gene is possibly TRBD1 (5 bases). The CDR3 totals 11 residues. V lost 5 bases, J lost 10 bases, and 9 bases lay in between. CDR3 nucleotides: TGTGCCAGCAGTCCTGGGGCCGAGCAGTTCTTC. Translated: CASSPGAEQFF.

This clonotype was counted ten times or more. The chain is built from TRBV15 and TRBJ2-3; the D is unclear. The CDR3 extends over 14 amino acids. V was clipped by 0 bases and J by 2 bases, with 6 bases between them. The V gene's germline CDR1 is LNHNV and CDR2 YYDKDF (reference sequence). The CDR3 spells CATSRDPSTDTQYF. The CDR3 bases are TGTGCCACCAGCAGAGATCCCTCCACAGATACGCAGTATTTT.

The sample holds many counts of this clonotype. This rearrangement joins TRBV20-1 to TRBJ1-2, with 8 bases fitting TRBD1. The CDR3 contains 12 residues. V lost 5 bases and J lost 9; bases outside the gene matches: 8. The germline V gene encodes CDR1 DFQATT and CDR2 SNEGSKA (reference sequence). The CDR3 is CSAAGQGDRYTF. CDR3 nucleotide sequence: TGCAGTGCTGCCGGACAGGGTGATCGCTACACCTTC.

This clonotype occurred many times. This rearrangement joins TRBV9 to TRBJ2-1; a weak D match, TRBD2 (5 bases). Looked up from germline, CDR1 is SGDLS and CDR2 is YYNGEE. Trimming stripped 0 bases from V and 4 bases from J, with 5 bases between. This CDR3 has 13 residues. CDR3 nucleotide sequence: TGTGCCAGCAGCGTAGCGGGATACAATGAGCAGTTCTTC. Residues: CASSVAGYNEQFF.